This T cell receptor beta chain is from a study of neurological immune-mediated disorders. This clonotype came up many times. From germline, CDR1 is LNHNV and CDR2 YYDKDF (reference sequence). The CDR3 is made up of 17 amino acids. V was clipped by 7 bases and J by 1 base; unmatched bases: 10. The cDNA came from 5'RACE, which used 10-nucleotide random UMIs. MiXCR, run by TCRdb on the 5' RACE reads, gives a single entry per CDR3 protein. Of 120,000 or so distinct CDR3 sequences listed, about 3.2% are singletons. The rearrangement joins TRBV15 to TRBJ2-2; TRBD2 matches at 9 bases. The TCR originated in a woman in her twenties or thirties with multiple sclerosis. Sequencing was performed on PBMCs. The DNA for the CDR3 is TGTGCCACCATGTGGGCGGGAGGGCAACGGAACACCGGGGAGCTGTTTTTT. Protein sequence: CATMWAGGQRNTGELFF.